This T cell receptor (beta chain) appears in the sequencing data of a study of blood T cell repertoires in COVID-19. Overall study: Acute and convalescent COVID-19 specimens originated in the United States, Italy and Spain. The cDNA or gDNA used as material had been derived from T cells, B-cell-depleted T cells, or PBMCs.

The germline V gene encodes CDR1 MNHNS and CDR2 SASEGT. The ends lost 3 bases at V and 6 bases at J; junction bases unmatched: 0. The CDR3 has 13 residues. This clone was observed a single time. As processed by the authors: Nucleated cell number was recorded as an estimate derived from reference gene primer amplification. The protocol was immunoSEQ multiplex PCR, while the TCRdb copy is restricted to in-frame clones and leaves out a portion. V and J calls and clone size are given by that table; D and trimming were obtained from the DNA. The profile shows about 130,000 clones, approximately 87% of them singletons.

This TCR came from a man between 65 and 85 years old with active COVID-19. This rearrangement joins TRBV6-1 to TRBJ2-7, with 12 bases fitting TRBD2. The sample was peripheral blood. CDR3 DNA sequence: TGTGCCAGCAGTGAGGGACTAGCGGGCGAGCAGTACTTC. It codes for CASSEGLAGEQYF.